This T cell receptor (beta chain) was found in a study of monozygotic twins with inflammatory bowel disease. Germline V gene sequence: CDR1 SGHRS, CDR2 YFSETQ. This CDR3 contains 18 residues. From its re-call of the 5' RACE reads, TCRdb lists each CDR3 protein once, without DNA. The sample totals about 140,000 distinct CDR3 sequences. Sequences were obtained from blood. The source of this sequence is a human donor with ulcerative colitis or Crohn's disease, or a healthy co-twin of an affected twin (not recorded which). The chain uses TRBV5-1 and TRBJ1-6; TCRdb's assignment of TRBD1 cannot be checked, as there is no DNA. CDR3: CASSLDSRQGTTNSPLHF.